Following are 31 T cell receptor beta chains from one sample sequenced in a study of PD-1 blockade in classical Hodgkin lymphoma. Clones were read by immunoSEQ multiplex PCR, and TCRdb kept only the in-frame ones, dropping some. The table has over 80,000 clones, 92% seen once. Every single patient, without exception, relapsed after autologous stem cell transplantation, and brentuximab vedotin exposure varied. The sample here was peripheral blood mononuclear cells (PBMCs), taken at baseline. Receptors originate from a human donor with classical Hodgkin lymphoma.

The rearrangement links TRBV4-2 to TRBJ1-5; D possibly corresponds to TRBD1 (5 bases). Germline CDR1 and CDR2: LGHNA and YNFKEQ. Between the trimmed V and J ends, which lost 4 bases and 3 bases, there was a span of 19 bases. The CDR3 consists of 17 residues. The CDR3 spells CASSRAPPQGNNQPQHF. The CDR3 coding sequence is TGTGCCAGCAGCCGAGCCCCCCCCCAGGGTAACAATCAGCCCCAGCATTTT.

The chain recombines TRBV4-2 with TRBJ1-1, with D tentatively TRBD1 (5 bases). The V end lost 1 base, the J end lost 4 bases, and 16 bases lay between the germline ends. CDR1 and CDR2 from the germline V gene are LGHNA and YNFKEQ. The CDR3 runs to 16 residues. CDR3 in amino acids: CASSQGTGVGSTEAFF. DNA for the CDR3: TGTGCCAGCAGCCAAGGAACAGGAGTTGGGAGCACTGAAGCTTTCTTT.

V usage is TRBV28 and J usage is TRBJ2-7, with 7 bases lining up with TRBD2. The junction had 5 bases not matched to a gene; V was cut back by 1 base and J by 5 bases. The germline gives CDR1 MDHEN, CDR2 SYDVKM. The CDR3 is 14 amino acids. CDR3 DNA: TGTGCCAGCAGTTTATTACTAGCGTCCAACGAGCAGTACTTC. Protein product: CASSLLLASNEQYF.

This chain joins TRBV9 and TRBJ2-1; TRBD2 matches at 11 bases. Germline-derived CDR1 and CDR2 are SGDLS and YYNGEE. The CDR3 covers 18 residues. With V trimmed by 3 bases and J by 7 bases, 15 bases remained unmatched. In DNA form, the CDR3 reads TGTGCCAGCAGCGCATACACCCGACTAGCGGGATTCTCTAATGAGCAGTTCTTC. It encodes CASSAYTRLAGFSNEQFF.

The chain is built from TRBV5-1 and TRBJ2-7; no reliable D call. Trimming took 1 base from V and 3 from J, leaving 11 bases between them. The CDR3 extends over 14 amino acids. Germline-derived CDR1 and CDR2 are SGHRS and YFSETQ. CDR3 DNA: TGCGCCAGCAGCTTGAGGCAGGAGAGCTACGAGCAGTACTTC. Translated: CASSLRQESYEQYF.

The J gene is TRBJ2-1, the V gene TRBV7-2, with D perhaps matching TRBD2 (6 bases). Per germline, CDR1 SGHTA and CDR2 FQGNSA. Trimming shortened V by 5 bases and J by 2 bases, and 10 bases separated the two germline ends. The CDR3 loop spans 14 amino acids. The CDR3 bases are TGTGCCAGCAGCCGGGACTTTACCTACAATGAGCAGTTCTTC. Protein sequence: CASSRDFTYNEQFF. The full variable domain, completed using reference TRBV7-2 and TRBJ2-1, is GAGVSQSPSNKVTEKGKDVELRCDPISGHTALYWYRQSLGQGLEFLIYFQGNSAPDKSGLPSDRFSAERTGGSVSTLTIQRTQQEDSAVYLCASSRDFTYNEQFFGPGTRLTVL.

V gene TRBV9 combines with J gene TRBJ2-3; 14 positions match TRBD2. This CDR3 contains 21 residues. Unmatched junction bases numbered 16, after V lost 4 bases and J lost 0 bases. Per germline, CDR1 SGDLS and CDR2 YYNGEE. The CDR3 region has the DNA TGTGCCAGCAGCCCCCCTGGGACTAGCGGGAGAGGGGGGGCTAGCACAGATACGCAGTATTTT. Its translation is CASSPPGTSGRGGASTDTQYF.

V gene TRBV4-1 combines with J gene TRBJ1-3; possible D gene TRBD1, 6 bases. Germline assignment: CDR1 MGHRA and CDR2 YSYEKL. V lost 2 bases and J lost 0, with 11 bases in between. The CDR3 length is 16 residues. In DNA form, the CDR3 reads TGCGCCAGCAGCCAATACAGGGCCCTCTCTGGAAACACCATATATTTT. It translates to CASSQYRALSGNTIYF.

The gene calls are TRBV29-1 and TRBJ2-5, with D possibly matching TRBD2 (5 bases). Trimming stripped 4 bases from V and 4 bases from J, with 10 bases between. The CDR3 contains 12 residues. Germline CDR1 is SQVTM and CDR2 is ANQGSEA. The CDR3 spells CSVGRRGETQYF. As DNA, the CDR3 is TGCAGCGTTGGGCGACGGGGAGAGACCCAGTACTTC. Full variable domain (outside the CDR3, taken from reference TRBV29-1 and TRBJ2-5): SAVISQKPSRDICQRGTSLTIQCQVDSQVTMMFWYRQQPGQSLTLIATANQGSEATYESGFVIDKFPISRPNLTFSTLTVSNMSPEDSSIYLCSVGRRGETQYFGPGTRLLVL.

The genes are TRBV29-1 and TRBJ2-5; perhaps D is TRBD1 or TRBD2 (6 bases each). V was trimmed by 1 base and J by 1 base, leaving 13 bases between them. The germline gives CDR1 SQVTM, CDR2 ANQGSEA. The CDR3 extends over 15 amino acids. The CDR3 here is CSVEVGGGLQETQYF. The CDR3 nucleotides read TGCAGCGTTGAAGTGGGTGGGGGGCTCCAAGAGACCCAGTACTTC. The full variable domain, in which reference TRBV29-1 and TRBJ2-5 provide the parts outside the CDR3, is SAVISQKPSRDICQRGTSLTIQCQVDSQVTMMFWYRQQPGQSLTLIATANQGSEATYESGFVIDKFPISRPNLTFSTLTVSNMSPEDSSIYLCSVEVGGGLQETQYFGPGTRLLVL.

V and J are TRBV11-2 and TRBJ2-7, with 7 bases that match TRBD1. This CDR3 is built from 18 residues. The V segment lost 1 base and the J segment 1 base; nucleotides outside the gene matches: 13. Germline CDR1 SGHAT, CDR2 FQNNGV. This CDR3 reads CASSLVGMSLGQSYEQYF. In DNA form, the CDR3 reads TGTGCCAGCAGCTTAGTGGGGATGTCCTTGGGACAGTCCTACGAGCAGTACTTC.

Only a few counts were recorded for this clone. The gene calls are TRBV29-1 and TRBJ1-4; D not resolved. The CDR3 sequence is 13 residues long. The V gene lost 7 bases and the J gene lost 2 bases, with 11 bases spanning the gap. Germline V gene lookup returns CDR1 SQVTM and CDR2 ANQGSEA. The CDR3 reads CSGGLSTNEKLFF. Here the CDR3 DNA reads TGCAGCGGCGGACTTTCGACTAATGAAAAACTGTTTTTT.

This chain joins TRBV6-6 and TRBJ2-7; D is undetermined. This CDR3 is 13 amino acids long. V was cut by 0 bases and J by 3 bases, with 6 bases left in between. Germline CDR1 is MNHNY and CDR2 is SVGAGI (reference sequence). The CDR3 loop reads CASSYSWDYEQYF. CDR3 DNA: TGTGCCAGCAGTTACTCTTGGGACTACGAGCAGTACTTC.

The rearrangement links TRBV5-1 to TRBJ2-2, with 10 bases fitting TRBD2. The CDR3 has 19 amino acids. Looked up from germline, CDR1 is SGHRS and CDR2 is YFSETQ. With V trimmed by 4 bases and J by 2 bases, 14 bases remained unmatched. CDR3 residues: CASSMGLASRIVNTGELFF. For the CDR3, the DNA is TGCGCCAGCAGCATGGGACTAGCGAGCCGGATCGTAAACACCGGGGAGCTGTTTTTT.

This rearrangement joins TRBV7-6 to TRBJ1-5; no clear D gene. The V end lost 1 base, the J end lost 5 bases, and 6 bases lay between the germline ends. CDR1 is SGHVS and CDR2 is FNYEAQ in the germline V gene. CDR3 length: 13 amino acids. CDR3 sequence (DNA): TGTGCCAGCAGCTTAGGGGGTTATCAGCCCCAGCATTTT. Encoded protein: CASSLGGYQPQHF. The whole variable domain, filled in from reference TRBV7-6 and TRBJ1-5, reads GAGVSQSPRYKVTKRGQDVALRCDPISGHVSLYWYRQALGQGPEFLTYFNYEAQQDKSGLPNDRFSAERPEGSISTLTIQRTEQRDSAMYRCASSLGGYQPQHFGDGTRLSIL.

This clone showed up just once. The V and J genes are TRBV10-2 and TRBJ2-5; tentatively, D is TRBD2 (6 bases). V lost 0 bases and J lost 10, with 12 bases in between. The CDR3 is 13 amino acids. Germline V CDR1 and CDR2: WSHSY, SAAADI. The chain's CDR3 is CASSESGWRDQYF. In DNA form, the CDR3 reads TGCGCCAGCAGTGAGTCAGGGTGGCGGGACCAGTACTTC.

This clone appeared once. V is TRBV28 and J is TRBJ2-5, with 9 bases lining up with TRBD2. V was pared by 4 bases and J by 2 bases, with 11 bases of the junction left unmatched. CDR1 is MDHEN, CDR2 SYDVKM, per germline. This CDR3 is built from 17 residues. This CDR3 is CASSSPRSSGKQETQYF. DNA of the CDR3: TGTGCCAGCAGTTCCCCCCGTTCTAGCGGGAAGCAAGAGACCCAGTACTTC.

This chain connects TRBV6-5 to TRBJ2-1; no definite D call. V gave up 0 bases and J gave up 9 bases, with 3 bases separating them. CDR1 MNHEY and CDR2 SVGAGI come from the germline V gene. CDR3 length: 11 amino acids. As DNA, the CDR3 is TGTGCCAGCAGTTACTCTGGTGAGCAGTTCTTC. Its protein is CASSYSGEQFF.

The chain has TRBV6-5 and TRBJ1-6; D unresolved. Trimming took off 2 bases at V and 2 bases at J, with 7 bases between the two ends. CDR1 is MNHEY and CDR2 is SVGAGI in the germline V gene. This CDR3 has 15 residues. CDR3 amino acids: CASSYGETYNSPLHF. DNA for the CDR3: TGTGCCAGCAGTTACGGGGAAACCTATAATTCACCCCTCCACTTT.

The chain carries TRBV28 and TRBJ2-7; tentatively, D is TRBD1 (6 bases). The CDR3 spans 12 residues. Looked up from germline, CDR1 is MDHEN and CDR2 is SYDVKM. The V end was cut by 6 bases, the J end by 2 bases, with 8 bases between. CDR3 loop: CASRTGPYEQYF. The CDR3 DNA reads TGTGCCAGCAGAACAGGGCCCTACGAGCAGTACTTC.

V gene TRBV19 combines with J gene TRBJ2-1; the match to TRBD1 covers 8 bases. This CDR3 has 16 amino acids. The trim removed 5 bases at V and 4 bases at J, leaving 10 bases unmatched. Germline loops: CDR1 LNHDA, CDR2 SQIVND (reference sequence). The CDR3 nucleotides are TGTGCCAGTAGTCCATATGGGACAGGAGGATACAATGAGCAGTTCTTC. Translating gives CASSPYGTGGYNEQFF.

This sequence joins TRBV27 and TRBJ2-7, with D possibly being TRBD2 (5 bases). This CDR3 region has 20 residues. The V and J ends lost 6 bases and 0 bases respectively, with 30 bases between them. Germline V gene lookup returns CDR1 MNHEY and CDR2 SMNVEV (reference sequence). The CDR3 loop reads CASSVGLSGLIIPSSYEQYF. The CDR3 bases are TGTGCCAGCAGCGTAGGGTTGAGCGGACTTATCATACCCAGCTCCTACGAGCAGTACTTC.

The chain employs TRBV4-1 and TRBJ1-1, with 7 bases that match TRBD1. Germline V CDR1 and CDR2: MGHRA, YSYEKL. The ends lost 1 base at V and 0 bases at J; junction bases unmatched: 5. This CDR3 comprises 16 residues. This CDR3 reads CASSQASGGLNTEAFF. The CDR3 DNA reads TGCGCCAGCAGCCAAGCATCAGGGGGATTGAACACTGAAGCTTTCTTT.

The chain links TRBV9 to TRBJ2-3, with 10 positions matching TRBD2. CDR3 length: 17 amino acids. Trimming at V came to 4 bases and at J to 4 bases, leaving 12 bases not matched to a gene. Germline V CDR1 and CDR2: SGDLS, YYNGEE. The CDR3, as DNA: TGTGCCAGCAGCTCCTGGACTAGCGGCATTATATCAGATACGCAGTATTTT. It codes for CASSSWTSGIISDTQYF.

V and J are TRBV6-1 and TRBJ2-7; D remains ambiguous. CDR1 and CDR2 from the germline V gene are MNHNS and SASEGT. V gave up 6 bases and J gave up 4 bases, with 4 bases separating them. The CDR3 consists of 10 residues. CDR3 protein: CASRIYEQYF. CDR3 coding DNA: TGTGCCAGCAGGATATACGAGCAGTACTTC.

Only one count was recorded for this clone. The V call is TRBV9, the J call TRBJ2-7; the D gene is possibly TRBD1 (6 bases). Looked up from germline, CDR1 is SGDLS and CDR2 is YYNGEE. Trimming stripped 3 bases from V and 2 bases from J, with 12 bases between. The CDR3 spans 14 residues. In DNA form, the CDR3 reads TGTGCCAGCAGCGCTGGACAGCGAACCTACGAGCAGTACTTC. This codes for CASSAGQRTYEQYF.

This clone was found once. J is TRBJ2-7 and V is TRBV28; D not resolved. This CDR3 is 14 amino acids long. V dropped 3 bases and J dropped 2 bases, with 11 bases sitting between them. Germline V gene data show CDR1 as MDHEN and CDR2 as SYDVKM. The CDR3 here is CASSFSGLPYEQYF. The CDR3 bases are TGTGCCAGCAGTTTCTCCGGATTACCCTACGAGCAGTACTTC.

This chain connects TRBV9 to TRBJ2-4; the match to TRBD1 covers 7 bases. Per the germline V gene, CDR1 is SGDLS and CDR2 is YYNGEE. J gave up 6 bases and V 3 bases, and 9 bases lay outside the gene matches. The CDR3 extends over 15 amino acids. CDR3 nucleotides: TGTGCCAGCAGCGCTTTTGGGACAGTTAGAAACATTCAGTACTTC. It is translated as CASSAFGTVRNIQYF.

The V gene is TRBV30, the J gene TRBJ2-7, with D possibly called TRBD1 or TRBD2 (5 bases each). From germline, CDR1 is GTSNPN and CDR2 SVGIG (reference sequence). The CDR3 loop spans 14 amino acids. V gave up 2 bases and J gave up 2 bases, with 13 bases separating them. The CDR3 sequence is CAWSSGTVPYEQYF. The CDR3 bases are TGTGCCTGGAGTTCCGGGACGGTCCCCTACGAGCAGTACTTC.

The V and J genes are TRBV30 and TRBJ2-7, with 11 bases matching TRBD2. The germline V gene encodes CDR1 GTSNPN and CDR2 SVGIG (reference sequence). V lost 4 bases and J lost 2; bases outside the gene matches: 13. The CDR3 runs 17 residues. CDR3 DNA sequence: TGTGCCTGGACCACCGGAGGACTAGCGGGTGGAACCTACGAGCAGTACTTC. It is translated as CAWTTGGLAGGTYEQYF.

This chain connects TRBV27 to TRBJ1-1; 8 nucleotides align to TRBD1. The junction had 3 bases not matched to a gene; V was cut back by 2 bases and J by 4 bases. The CDR3 has 14 residues. The germline gives CDR1 MNHEY, CDR2 SMNVEV (reference sequence). CDR3 in amino acids: CASSLNRGGTEAFF. The CDR3 region has the DNA TGTGCCAGCAGTTTAAACAGGGGGGGCACTGAAGCTTTCTTT.